This passage covers 21 T cell receptor beta chains from one sample sequenced in a study of blood T cell repertoires in COVID-19. Method: immunoSEQ multiplex PCR; TCRdb's copy keeps in-frame clones and lacks some. The sample consists of 250,000 to 300,000 clones, 80% to 85% of them appearing once. The source material was peripheral blood. These receptors originate from a woman aged 55-75 years with active or convalescent COVID-19.

The chain recombines TRBV19 with TRBJ2-1; 8 bases map to TRBD2. Germline CDR1 reads LNHDA; CDR2 reads SQIVND (reference sequence). CDR3 size: 12 residues. V shed 5 bases, J shed 12 bases, and the junction held 6 bases outside the gene matches. DNA for the CDR3: TGTGCCAGTAGTTCCCCCGGGGGGGCGCAGTTCTTC. Its translation is CASSSPGGAQFF.

The genes are TRBV9 and TRBJ2-3; 8 positions agree with TRBD1. The CDR3 consists of 15 residues. V was clipped by 5 bases and J by 0 bases; unmatched bases: 5. Per the germline V gene, CDR1 is SGDLS and CDR2 is YYNGEE. Written as DNA, the CDR3 is TGTGCCAGCAGTGTTACAGGGGGGAGCACAGATACGCAGTATTTT. Protein sequence: CASSVTGGSTDTQYF.

The table lists this clone with a few counts. This chain connects TRBV19 to TRBJ1-2; D is unclear. Trimming stripped 2 bases from V and 7 bases from J, with 8 bases between. Germline values: CDR1 LNHDA, CDR2 SQIVND (reference sequence). The CDR3 is 12 residues long. CDR3 residues: CASSIRESGYTF. In nucleotides, the CDR3 is TGTGCCAGTAGTATAAGGGAGTCTGGCTACACCTTC. Using reference TRBV19 and TRBJ1-2 for the parts outside the CDR3, the full variable domain is DGGITQSPKYLFRKEGQNVTLSCEQNLNHDAMYWYRQDPGQGLRLIYYSQIVNDFQKGDIAEGYSVSREKKESFPLTVTSAQKNPTAFYLCASSIRESGYTFGSGTRLTVV.

The chain carries TRBV10-2 and TRBJ2-3; D might be TRBD1 (5 bases). CDR3 length equals 14 residues. The V gene lost 5 bases and the J gene lost 0 bases, with 9 bases spanning the gap. In germline, CDR1 is WSHSY, CDR2 SAAADI. DNA of the CDR3: TGCGCCAGCAGTCGCGGACATAGCACAGATACGCAGTATTTT. This encodes CASSRGHSTDTQYF.

The chain links TRBV5-6 to TRBJ2-3; TRBD2 agrees at 10 bases. The CDR3 spans 16 residues. V dropped 0 bases and J dropped 5; count of bases not matched to a gene: 6. The V gene's germline CDR1 is SGHDT and CDR2 YYEEEE. CDR3 protein: CASSLASGGAIDTQYF. The DNA for the CDR3 is TGTGCCAGCAGCTTGGCGAGCGGGGGGGCCATAGATACGCAGTATTTT.

This chain links TRBV15 with TRBJ2-7; TRBD2 might be the D (5 bases). CDR1 is LNHNV, CDR2 YYDKDF, per germline (reference sequence). Trimming pared 0 bases from V and 6 bases from J, leaving 6 bases between. The CDR3 spans 12 residues. This CDR3 reads CATSRDGGEQYF. As DNA, the CDR3 is TGTGCCACCAGCAGAGACGGAGGCGAGCAGTACTTC. Full variable domain (outside the CDR3, taken from reference TRBV15 and TRBJ2-7): DAMVIQNPRYQVTQFGKPVTLSCSQTLNHNVMYWYQQKSSQAPKLLFHYYDKDFNNEADTPDNFQSRRPNTSFCFLDIRSPGLGDTAMYLCATSRDGGEQYFGPGTRLTVT.

Of note for this clone: Other DNA sequences in this sample translate to the same CDR3. The chain employs TRBV5-1 and TRBJ1-6, with 8 bases aligning to TRBD1. Germline CDR1 and CDR2: SGHRS and YFSETQ. The J segment lost 7 bases and the V segment lost 0 bases, leaving 0 bases of the junction unmatched. The CDR3 contains 14 residues. CDR3 DNA: TGCGCCAGCAGCTTGGGACAGGGGAATTCACCCCTCCACTTT. Residues: CASSLGQGNSPLHF. Combining the CDR3 with reference TRBV5-1 and TRBJ1-6 gives the whole variable domain KAGVTQTPRYLIKTRGQQVTLSCSPISGHRSVSWYQQTPGQGLQFLFEYFSETQRNKGNFPGRFSGRQFSNSRSEMNVSTLELGDSALYLCASSLGQGNSPLHFGNGTRLTVT.

This chain joins TRBV7-2 and TRBJ1-1; the D is unclear. Germline V gene sequence: CDR1 SGHTA, CDR2 FQGNSA. Trimming stripped 0 bases from V and 1 base from J, with 6 bases between. The CDR3 runs to 14 residues. CDR3 coding DNA: TGTGCCAGCAGCTTAGCGCAGGCGAACACTGAAGCTTTCTTT. It specifies CASSLAQANTEAFF. The full variable domain, its missing parts supplied by reference TRBV7-2 and TRBJ1-1, is GAGVSQSPSNKVTEKGKDVELRCDPISGHTALYWYRQSLGQGLEFLIYFQGNSAPDKSGLPSDRFSAERTGGSVSTLTIQRTQQEDSAVYLCASSLAQANTEAFFGQGTRLTVV.

The genes are TRBV28 and TRBJ2-2; 7 positions agree with TRBD2. The length of the CDR3 is 15 residues. The V gene end was trimmed by 3 bases and the J gene end by 6 bases; junction bases not matched to a gene: 7. Germline values: CDR1 MDHEN, CDR2 SYDVKM. The CDR3, as DNA: TGTGCCAGCAGTTTGGATTGGGGGGGGTCCGGGGAGCTGTTTTTT. Translating gives CASSLDWGGSGELFF. The full variable domain, rest sourced from reference TRBV28 and TRBJ2-2, is DVKVTQSSRYLVKRTGEKVFLECVQDMDHENMFWYRQDPGLGLRLIYFSYDVKMKEKGDIPEGYSVSREKKERFSLILESASTNQTSMYLCASSLDWGGSGELFFGEGSRLTVL.

The genes are TRBV7-2 and TRBJ1-4, with TRBD1 matching over 9 bases. V trimming: 5 bases; J trimming: 6 bases; junction bases outside the gene matches: 7. Germline loops: CDR1 SGHTA, CDR2 FQGNSA. This CDR3 has 15 residues. CDR3 amino acids: CASSPTGQGHEKLFF. The CDR3 DNA follows: TGTGCCAGCAGCCCCACGGGACAGGGACATGAAAAACTGTTTTTT.

This clone was seen just once. The CDR3 bases are TGTGCCAGTAGCCTACAGGGGGCTGAAGACTCTGGAAACACCATATATTTT. It codes for CASSLQGAEDSGNTIYF. V usage is TRBV19 and J usage is TRBJ1-3; 9 bases are shared with TRBD1. Germline V gene sequence: CDR1 LNHDA, CDR2 SQIVND (reference sequence). The CDR3 runs 17 residues. After removal of 6 bases from V and 0 bases from J, the junction contained 9 bases not matched to a gene.

The chain has TRBV10-3 and TRBJ2-7; possibly TRBD2 for D (5 bases). Looked up from germline, CDR1 is ENHRY and CDR2 is SYGVKD. V lost 10 bases to trimming and J lost 3 bases, with 16 bases between them. The CDR3 is made up of 13 amino acids. The CDR3 DNA follows: TGTGCCAATCAGCCGGGAACCGGCTACGAGCAGTACTTC. Amino acids: CANQPGTGYEQYF.

For this clone: The junction does not match germline at one end; this may be a read error. The chain uses TRBV14 and TRBJ2-7; TRBD1 agrees at 7 bases. CDR3 size: 14 residues. The germline CDR1 and CDR2 sequences are SGHDN and FVKESK. The CDR3 region is CASSRQGNTYGQYF. DNA for the CDR3: TGTGCCAGCAGCCGACAGGGAAATACCTACGGGCAGTACTTC. Full variable domain (outside the CDR3, taken from reference TRBV14 and TRBJ2-7): EAGVTQFPSHSVIEKGQTVTLRCDPISGHDNLYWYRRVMGKEIKFLLHFVKESKQDESGMPNNRFLAERTGGTYSTLKVQPAELEDSGVYFCASSRQGNTYGQYFGPGTRLTVT.

This clone was seen more than once but under ten times. The chain combines TRBV18 with TRBJ1-2, with 7 bases fitting TRBD1. The CDR3 sequence is 15 residues long. Germline values: CDR1 KGHSH, CDR2 LQKENI. The V segment lost 4 bases and the J segment 0 bases; nucleotides outside the gene matches: 5. In DNA, the CDR3 is TGTGCCAGCTCACTAAGGGACAGAGCTAACTATGGCTACACCTTC. This sequence encodes CASSLRDRANYGYTF.

V is TRBV10-3 and J is TRBJ2-5, with 8 nucleotides matching TRBD2. The CDR3 is made up of 16 amino acids. After removal of 4 bases from V and 1 base from J, the junction contained 8 bases not matched to a gene. Germline V gene lookup returns CDR1 ENHRY and CDR2 SYGVKD. The CDR3 loop reads CAISGSGRGAQETQYF. CDR3 DNA sequence: TGTGCCATCAGTGGAAGTGGGCGGGGGGCCCAAGAGACCCAGTACTTC.

The rearrangement uses TRBV12-3 or TRBV12-4 and TRBJ1-2; D might be TRBD1 (5 bases). The germline V and J ends were trimmed by 3 bases and 7 bases, with 12 bases remaining between them. This CDR3 has 13 amino acids. CDR3 coding DNA: TGTGCCAGCAGTTTTGGGCAGGGCGGTGGCTACACCTTC. It codes for CASSFGQGGGYTF.

This clone was recorded only once. The rearrangement joins TRBV9 to TRBJ2-5; tentatively, D is TRBD2 (5 bases). Germline values: CDR1 SGDLS, CDR2 YYNGEE. This CDR3 region has 14 residues. V lost 0 bases and J 4 bases, leaving 10 bases between the germline ends. The CDR3 nucleotides are TGTGCCAGCAGCGTAGGGAGAGGGTCAGAGACCCAGTACTTC. Translated: CASSVGRGSETQYF.

This clone was observed once. The chain recombines TRBV3-1 (or the pseudogene TRBV3-2) with TRBJ2-7, with 7 bases aligning to TRBD2. Germline CDR1 reads LGHDT; CDR2 reads YNNKEL (reference sequence). This CDR3 is 15 amino acids long. The J segment lost 7 bases and the V segment lost 4 bases, leaving 13 bases of the junction unmatched. The DNA for the CDR3 is TGTGCCAGCAGCCTGTTGGGCGGGGGACCAGGAGAGCAGTACTTC. Translated, it gives CASSLLGGGPGEQYF.

In its sample, this clone was seen once. This chain connects TRBV2 to TRBJ1-5; D perhaps matches TRBD1 (5 bases). V lost 3 bases and J 5 bases, leaving 11 bases between the germline ends. In germline, CDR1 is SNHLY, CDR2 FYNNEI. CDR3 length: 14 amino acids. The CDR3 region has the DNA TGTGCCAGCAGTGACACCGGAGGGGATCAGCCCCAGCATTTT. This gives the protein CASSDTGGDQPQHF.

The table lists this clone with many counts. This chain uses TRBV12-3 or TRBV12-4 with TRBJ1-5; 8 nucleotides line up with TRBD1. Trimming cost V 7 bases and J 10 bases; bases outside gene matches: 6. The CDR3 consists of 12 residues. CDR3 sequence reads: CASNLDRGPQHF. The CDR3 region has the DNA TGTGCCAGCAACCTAGACAGGGGACCCCAGCATTTT.

The rearrangement links TRBV6-5 to TRBJ2-3; 9 bases are a match to TRBD1. Trimming at V came to 6 bases and at J to 5 bases, leaving 6 bases not matched to a gene. The CDR3 has 14 residues. The V gene's germline CDR1 is MNHEY and CDR2 SVGAGI. The CDR3 loop is CASRSGQGKDTQYF. In nucleotides, the CDR3 is TGTGCCAGCAGATCCGGACAGGGGAAAGATACGCAGTATTTT.